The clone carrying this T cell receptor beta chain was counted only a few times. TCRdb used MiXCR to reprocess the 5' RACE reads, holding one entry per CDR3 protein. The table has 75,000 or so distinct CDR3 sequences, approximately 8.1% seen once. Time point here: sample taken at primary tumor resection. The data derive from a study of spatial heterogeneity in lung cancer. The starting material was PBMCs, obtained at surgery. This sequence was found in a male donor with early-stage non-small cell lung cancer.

In nucleotides, the CDR3 is TGTGCCAGCAGCGGGCCGACACCTAATGAAAAACTGTTTTTT. Encoded protein: CASSGPTPNEKLFF. This chain links TRBV9 with TRBJ1-4; the D is unclear. The CDR3 spans 14 residues. V lost 3 bases and J lost 3, with 9 bases in between. The germline CDR1 and CDR2 sequences are SGDLS and YYNGEE.